Presented here are 32 T cell receptor beta chains from one specimen sequenced in a study of T cell responses to AZD1222 COVID-19 vaccine. Sequencing was performed with immunoSEQ multiplex PCR; in TCRdb, only in-frame clones are kept and a portion is missing. This table holds about 120,000 clones, 80% to 90% found once. The sample consisted of peripheral blood, taken on day 0 of AZD1222 vaccination. These receptors all stem from an adult in good health.

The chain links TRBV2 to TRBJ1-1; no clear D. The CDR3 spans 16 residues. With 5 bases removed from V and 0 bases from J, the gap between germline ends came to 16 bases. Germline CDR1 reads SNHLY; CDR2 reads FYNNEI. The CDR3 here is CASSPENLKMNTEAFF. The CDR3, as DNA: TGTGCCAGCAGTCCGGAAAACCTTAAGATGAACACTGAAGCTTTCTTT.

The chain combines TRBV29-1 with TRBJ1-3; D gene unclear. The CDR3 totals 13 residues. Trimming shortened V by 5 bases and J by 3 bases, and 11 bases separated the two germline ends. The V gene's germline CDR1 is SQVTM and CDR2 ANQGSEA. As DNA, the CDR3 is TGCAGCGTTAGCCTTCTGGATGGAAACACCATATATTTT. It translates to CSVSLLDGNTIYF.

V gene TRBV5-1 combines with J gene TRBJ2-5; TRBD1 matches at 7 bases. This CDR3 comprises 14 residues. V lost 2 bases to trimming and J lost 2 bases; unmatched junction nucleotides: 3. Germline V gives CDR1 SGHRS, CDR2 YFSETQ. CDR3 nucleotides: TGCGCCAGCAGCTTCCGGGACAGACAAGAGACCCAGTACTTC. Protein product: CASSFRDRQETQYF.

The chain is built from TRBV6-5 and TRBJ1-2; D remains ambiguous. The CDR3 loop spans 14 amino acids. Between the trimmed V and J ends, which lost 2 bases and 8 bases, there was a span of 15 bases. CDR1 and CDR2 (germline): MNHEY, SVGAGI. The CDR3 here is CASSYISTGYGYTF. The CDR3 DNA follows: TGTGCCAGCAGTTACATATCGACGGGGTACGGCTACACCTTC.

The chain employs TRBV2 and TRBJ2-7; D uncertain. The CDR3 sequence is 12 residues long. The germline V gene has CDR1 SNHLY and CDR2 FYNNEI. With 7 bases removed from V and 1 base from J, the gap between germline ends came to 8 bases. The CDR3 protein is CASMSDSYEQYF. In DNA form, the CDR3 reads TGTGCCAGCATGAGCGATTCCTACGAGCAGTACTTC. The full variable domain, with the rest looked up from reference TRBV2 and TRBJ2-7, is EPEVTQTPSHQVTQMGQEVILRCVPISNHLYFYWYRQILGQKVEFLVSFYNNEISEKSEIFDDQFSVERPDGSNFTLKIRSTKLEDSAMYFCASMSDSYEQYFGPGTRLTVT.

This chain joins TRBV7-2 and TRBJ2-3, with TRBD2 identical over 7 bases. The trim removed 2 bases at V and 2 bases at J, leaving 4 bases unmatched. CDR1 and CDR2 from the germline V gene are SGHTA and FQGNSA. This CDR3 comprises 15 residues. The CDR3 region is CASSLTSGTTDTQYF. CDR3 DNA sequence: TGTGCCAGCAGCTTAACGAGCGGGACCACAGATACGCAGTATTTT. Looking up the rest from reference TRBV7-2 and TRBJ2-3 gives the full variable domain: GAGVSQSPSNKVTEKGKDVELRCDPISGHTALYWYRQSLGQGLEFLIYFQGNSAPDKSGLPSDRFSAERTGGSVSTLTIQRTQQEDSAVYLCASSLTSGTTDTQYFGPGTRLTVL.

J is TRBJ1-3 and V is TRBV12-5; 8 bases are shared with TRBD1. CDR3 length: 17 residues. Looked up from germline, CDR1 is LGHNT and CDR2 is FRNRAP. Germline trimming cut 4 bases from V and 0 bases from J; bases unmatched to any gene: 8. The CDR3 here is CASGSRTGISSGNTIYF. CDR3 coding DNA: TGTGCTAGTGGTTCACGGACAGGGATTAGCTCTGGAAACACCATATATTTT.

V usage is TRBV7-9 and J usage is TRBJ1-3; no firm D call. V gave up 5 bases and J gave up 4 bases, with 12 bases separating them. CDR1 and CDR2 (germline): SEHNR, FQNEAQ (reference sequence). The CDR3 is 14 amino acids. The CDR3 coding sequence is TGTGCCAGCAGCCCGCCCCCGACGGGAAACACCATATATTTT. Protein: CASSPPPTGNTIYF.

The chain joins TRBV12-3 or TRBV12-4 to TRBJ1-2; no clear D gene. CDR3 length: 12 amino acids. V lost 3 bases to trimming and J lost 4 bases, with 6 bases between them. CDR3 nucleotide sequence: TGTGCCAGCAGTTTGGGGAGCTATGGCTACACCTTC. Amino acids: CASSLGSYGYTF.

This rearrangement joins TRBV30 to TRBJ2-7; unclear D gene. The CDR3 is made up of 14 amino acids. Trimming left V 2 bases short and J 5 bases short, with 16 bases between. The germline CDR1 and CDR2 sequences are GTSNPN and SVGIG (reference sequence). The CDR3 nucleotides are TGTGCCTGGAGTAGGTCGGCAGCTCTGAACGAGCAGTACTTC. As protein: CAWSRSAALNEQYF. Combining the CDR3 with reference TRBV30 and TRBJ2-7 gives the whole variable domain SQTIHQWPATLVQPVGSPLSLECTVEGTSNPNLYWYRQAAGRGLQLLFYSVGIGQISSEVPQNLSASRPQDRQFILSSKKLLLSDSGFYLCAWSRSAALNEQYFGPGTRLTVT.

This chain connects TRBV27 to TRBJ1-2, with D uncertain. Trimming left V 2 bases short and J 2 bases short, with 15 bases between. Germline V lookup: CDR1 MNHEY, CDR2 SMNVEV (reference sequence). This CDR3 spans 16 amino acids. CDR3 nucleotide sequence: TGTGCCAGCAGTTTAACAACGGGCAGGCAAAACTATGGCTACACCTTC. Its protein product is CASSLTTGRQNYGYTF.

This chain uses TRBV5-1 with TRBJ2-7; D is perhaps TRBD1 (6 bases). The germline V and J ends were trimmed by 4 bases and 6 bases, with 14 bases remaining between them. The CDR3 contains 13 residues. CDR1 is SGHRS and CDR2 is YFSETQ in the germline V gene. In DNA, the CDR3 is TGCGCCAGCAGCGTGAGACAGGACAGCGAGCAGTACTTC. This translates into CASSVRQDSEQYF. The full variable domain, rest sourced from reference TRBV5-1 and TRBJ2-7, is KAGVTQTPRYLIKTRGQQVTLSCSPISGHRSVSWYQQTPGQGLQFLFEYFSETQRNKGNFPGRFSGRQFSNSRSEMNVSTLELGDSALYLCASSVRQDSEQYFGPGTRLTVT.

This sequence joins TRBV29-1 and TRBJ1-1, with D tentatively TRBD1 (5 bases). CDR3 length: 10 amino acids. The V gene lost 6 bases and the J gene lost 7 bases, with 9 bases spanning the gap. Germline V gene lookup returns CDR1 SQVTM and CDR2 ANQGSEA. CDR3 loop: CSVTRDEAFF. CDR3 coding DNA: TGCAGCGTGACCAGGGATGAAGCTTTCTTT.

This chain links TRBV5-1 with TRBJ2-2; a weak D match, TRBD1 (7 bases). Trimming took 3 bases from V and 6 from J, leaving 21 bases between them. CDR3 length: 17 residues. Germline CDR1 reads SGHRS; CDR2 reads YFSETQ. The CDR3, as DNA: TGCGCCAGCAGCTCTGGAGGGGGCCGCGGAGGGGCCGGGGAGCTGTTTTTT. It yields the protein CASSSGGGRGGAGELFF.

The V and J genes are TRBV19 and TRBJ1-1, with TRBD1 identical over 8 bases. CDR1 is LNHDA, CDR2 SQIVND, per germline (reference sequence). This CDR3 has 15 amino acids. Germline trimming cut 7 bases from V and 4 bases from J; bases unmatched to any gene: 11. In DNA form, the CDR3 reads TGTGCCAGTACCCTCCAGGGACAGGCGAGCACTGAAGCTTTCTTT. This sequence encodes CASTLQGQASTEAFF.

The chain has TRBV5-1 and TRBJ1-2; no clear D gene. V shed 0 bases and J shed 4 bases, with 7 bases lying between them. Germline V lookup: CDR1 SGHRS, CDR2 YFSETQ. CDR3 length: 13 residues. CDR3 loop: CASSLEPLYGYTF. CDR3 nucleotide sequence: TGCGCCAGCAGCTTGGAACCGCTCTATGGCTACACCTTC.

On this clone itself: One end of the junction is discordant with germline, which a read error may explain. The V and J genes are TRBV7-7 and TRBJ1-3; a weak D match, TRBD1 (6 bases). Germline V gene sequence: CDR1 SSHAT, CDR2 FNYEAQ (reference sequence). This CDR3 has 15 residues. CDR3 nucleotides: TGTGCTAGCAGCCCCGGACAGCACTCTGGAAACACCATATATTTT. Translating it yields CASSPGQHSGNTIYF.

The chain carries TRBV5-1 and TRBJ2-6, with D unresolved. The CDR3 extends over 15 amino acids. The V gene lost 0 bases and the J gene lost 3 bases, with 7 bases spanning the gap. The germline V gene has CDR1 SGHRS and CDR2 YFSETQ. This CDR3 reads CASSLASLGANVLTF. The CDR3, as DNA: TGCGCCAGCAGCTTGGCGTCACTTGGGGCCAACGTCCTGACTTTC.

The chain combines TRBV30 with TRBJ2-1; TRBD1 agrees at 7 bases. With V trimmed by 2 bases and J by 0 bases, 4 bases remained unmatched. The CDR3 has 15 residues. Per the germline V gene, CDR1 is GTSNPN and CDR2 is SVGIG (reference sequence). In DNA form, the CDR3 reads TGTGCCTGGAGTTATTCAGGGGGCTCCTACAATGAGCAGTTCTTC. Amino acids: CAWSYSGGSYNEQFF.

The chain is built from TRBV2 and TRBJ2-7, with 10 nucleotides matching TRBD1. Unmatched junction bases numbered 7, after V lost 7 bases and J lost 4 bases. This CDR3 comprises 14 residues. The V gene's germline CDR1 is SNHLY and CDR2 FYNNEI. CDR3 residues: CASKPTGGFYEQYF. In DNA, the CDR3 is TGTGCCAGCAAACCGACAGGGGGCTTTTACGAGCAGTACTTC.

The chain has TRBV4-2 and TRBJ1-1; D is undetermined. Between the trimmed V and J ends, which lost 2 bases and 3 bases, there was a span of 10 bases. There are 14 residues in the CDR3. The germline V gene has CDR1 LGHNA and CDR2 YNFKEQ. The CDR3 region is CASSQPVRDTEAFF. The CDR3 region has the DNA TGTGCCAGCAGCCAACCCGTAAGGGACACTGAAGCTTTCTTT.

The rearrangement joins TRBV5-1 to TRBJ2-5; D possibly uses TRBD1 or TRBD2 (5 bases each). V shed 3 bases and J shed 1 base, with 10 bases lying between them. The CDR3 extends over 14 amino acids. CDR1 and CDR2 from the germline V gene are SGHRS and YFSETQ. CDR3 region: CASSSGPPQETQYF. CDR3 DNA: TGCGCCAGCAGCTCGGGACCGCCCCAAGAGACCCAGTACTTC.

The chain links TRBV7-6 to TRBJ1-2; weak D call: TRBD1 (5 bases). Germline V gene data show CDR1 as SGHVS and CDR2 as FNYEAQ. The V end lost 10 bases, the J end lost 1 base, and 10 bases lay between the germline ends. The CDR3 has 12 residues. CDR3 region: CATTQVNYGYTF. The DNA of the CDR3 is TGTGCCACTACACAGGTTAACTATGGCTACACCTTC.

The chain carries TRBV18 and TRBJ2-5; no definite D call. CDR3 length equals 12 residues. V was pared by 6 bases and J by 13 bases, with 18 bases between. Germline V gives CDR1 KGHSH, CDR2 LQKENI. CDR3 in amino acids: CASSYQAVPLYF. The CDR3 nucleotides read TGTGCCAGCTCCTACCAGGCGGTACCCCTGTACTTC.

This sequence joins TRBV30 and TRBJ1-5; weak D call: TRBD1 (5 bases). The CDR3 is made up of 17 amino acids. Germline values: CDR1 GTSNPN, CDR2 SVGIG (reference sequence). Between the trimmed V and J ends, which lost 2 bases and 0 bases, there was a span of 17 bases. CDR3 region: CAWSPGQHKYSNQPQHF. CDR3 coding DNA: TGTGCCTGGAGTCCTGGACAACATAAGTATAGCAATCAGCCCCAGCATTTT.

The V gene is TRBV11-2, the J gene TRBJ2-5; D possibly corresponds to TRBD2 (6 bases). The CDR3 is 12 residues long. V lost 6 bases, J lost 5 bases, and 10 bases lay in between. The germline V gene has CDR1 SGHAT and CDR2 FQNNGV. CDR3 loop: CASSPGRETQYF. The DNA for the CDR3 is TGTGCCAGCAGTCCGGGGAGGGAGACCCAGTACTTC.

The V and J genes are TRBV4-1 and TRBJ2-6, with D possibly called TRBD1 or TRBD2 (5 bases each). CDR3 size: 17 residues. The V and J ends lost 2 bases and 0 bases respectively, with 11 bases between them. CDR1 MGHRA and CDR2 YSYEKL come from the germline V gene. Here the CDR3 reads CASSQSSGSSGANVLTF. CDR3 coding DNA: TGCGCCAGCAGCCAATCGTCAGGGAGCTCTGGGGCCAACGTCCTGACTTTC.

The rearrangement uses TRBV7-8 and TRBJ2-7; 7 positions match TRBD1. The CDR3 sequence is 13 residues long. Trimming removed 4 bases from V and 4 bases from J; junction bases left unmatched: 4. The germline V gene has CDR1 SGHVS and CDR2 FQNEAQ. The CDR3 region is CASSSMTGYEQYF. The CDR3 nucleotides are TGTGCCAGCAGCTCCATGACAGGGTACGAGCAGTACTTC. Variable domain in full (rest from reference TRBV7-8 and TRBJ2-7): GAGVSQSPRYKVAKRGQDVALRCDPISGHVSLFWYQQALGQGPEFLTYFQNEAQLDKSGLPSDRFFAERPEGSVSTLKIQRTQQEDSAVYLCASSSMTGYEQYFGPGTRLTVT.

In this sample, this clone turned up a few times. The chain combines TRBV2 with TRBJ1-5; the D is unclear. CDR3 length: 13 amino acids. Germline V gene data show CDR1 as SNHLY and CDR2 as FYNNEI. V was clipped by 2 bases and J by 7 bases, with 9 bases between them. The CDR3: CASSEYRSQPQHF. DNA for the CDR3: TGTGCCAGCAGTGAATACCGCAGCCAGCCCCAGCATTTT.

The chain links TRBV27 to TRBJ2-7; D is ambiguous. V was clipped by 6 bases and J by 0 bases, with 15 bases between them. CDR3 size: 15 residues. The germline V gene has CDR1 MNHEY and CDR2 SMNVEV (reference sequence). In nucleotides, the CDR3 is TGTGCCAGCAGCCAAAGACCACAGAGCTCCTACGAGCAGTACTTC. Protein sequence: CASSQRPQSSYEQYF.

The chain carries TRBV29-1 and TRBJ2-5; D not certain. The CDR3 extends over 12 amino acids. The germline V gene encodes CDR1 SQVTM and CDR2 ANQGSEA. V gave up 4 bases and J gave up 1 base, with 7 bases separating them. The CDR3 sequence: CSVGWGQETQYF. The CDR3 DNA is TGCAGCGTTGGGTGGGGCCAAGAGACCCAGTACTTC. The variable domain in full, with the rest retrieved from reference TRBV29-1 and TRBJ2-5, is SAVISQKPSRDICQRGTSLTIQCQVDSQVTMMFWYRQQPGQSLTLIATANQGSEATYESGFVIDKFPISRPNLTFSTLTVSNMSPEDSSIYLCSVGWGQETQYFGPGTRLLVL.

This clone was observed once. The chain combines TRBV11-3 with TRBJ2-7, with 7 bases aligning to TRBD1. Trimming removed 5 bases from V and 0 bases from J; junction bases left unmatched: 7. Germline V gene lookup returns CDR1 SGHNT and CDR2 YENEEA. This CDR3 spans 15 amino acids. DNA for the CDR3: TGTGCCAGCAGCGCCTTGACAGGGTCCTCCTACGAGCAGTACTTC. Translation gives CASSALTGSSYEQYF.